Reported below is one T cell receptor beta chain. Its antigen is as yet unknown. The data stem from a study of cytomegalovirus exposure and HLA in healthy donors. General observations from the study: Further analysis, carried out later, found HLA-associated TCR beta chains more clonally expanded than equally common other chains. Cytomegalovirus status was reportedly diagnosed by the classifier with high sensitivity and specificity. Later on, an analysis found that several of the most significant clusters appeared to be linked to common viral pathogens, which included parvovirus B19.

After removal of 4 bases from V and 4 bases from J, the junction contained 5 bases not matched to a gene. There are 15 residues in the CDR3. Germline assignment: CDR1 SGHKS and CDR2 YYEKEE (reference sequence). The PCR employed 60 Vbeta primers together with 13 Jbeta primers. This table comes from immunoSEQ multiplex PCR, and its TCRdb copy is limited to in-frame clones, with some not included. The sample includes 95,000 to 100,000 clones, about three quarters of them seen just once. Nominally healthy donors were sampled, though unrecorded immune exposures were likely. This receptor was obtained from a man in his sixties in good health and CMV-seropositive. The sample was PBMCs. This chain uses TRBV5-5 with TRBJ1-5, with 10 bases identical to TRBD1. Here the CDR3 DNA reads TGTGCCAGCAGCGCGACAGGGGGCGATAATCAGCCCCAGCATTTT. Protein sequence: CASSATGGDNQPQHF.